One sample yielded the 29 T cell receptor beta chains listed below, sequenced in a study of molecular identifiers for immune sequencing clone quantification. TCRdb redid the calling of the PCR reads with MiXCR, one entry per CDR3 protein. The sample comprises 85,000 to 130,000 distinct CDR3 sequences, 36% of which are singletons, and under 5.5% rests with the top ten. Sequenced sample: naive CD8+ T cells from blood, with Jurkat cell RNA spiked in. Sample subset: FACS-sorted CD8+CD4-CCR7+CD45RA+ naive T cells. Source of these receptors: a human donor in good health. Some libraries in this study had Jurkat cell RNA spiked in.

A note on this clonotype: This sequence may be a read error, since a much larger clone differs from it by one base. Given the absence of the conserved phenylalanine or tryptophan at the CDR3 end, a read error is likely. The V call is TRBV4-3, the J call TRBJ2-7; perhaps D is TRBD1 or TRBD2 (5 bases each). Trimming pared 0 bases from V and 0 bases from J, leaving 9 bases between. This CDR3 comprises 15 residues. CDR1 and CDR2 (germline): LGHNA, YSLEER. The CDR3 region has the DNA TGCGCCAGCAGCCAAGAGGGGACCAGCTCCTACGAGCAGTACCTC. This gives the protein CASSQEGTSSYEQYL.

This clonotype was observed a few times. A much larger clonotype is one base distant, so this may be a read error. The chain has TRBV6-2 or TRBV6-3 and TRBJ2-5; 9 nucleotides line up with TRBD2. Trimming cost V 2 bases and J 7 bases; bases outside gene matches: 8. The germline gives CDR1 MNHEY, CDR2 SVGEGT. The CDR3 extends over 15 amino acids. DNA for the CDR3: TGTGCCAGCAGTTACGTTGCGGGAGCGGGGGGGACCCAGTACTTC. Translation: CASSYVAGAGGTQYF.

This clonotype has only a few counts. The chain has TRBV4-3 and TRBJ2-1; D remains ambiguous. Trimming shortened V by 1 base and J by 7 bases, and 11 bases separated the two germline ends. CDR1 and CDR2 from the germline V gene are LGHNA and YSLEER. The CDR3 consists of 14 residues. Here the CDR3 reads CASSQARADNEQFF. Here the CDR3 DNA reads TGCGCCAGCAGCCAAGCTAGGGCCGATAATGAGCAGTTCTTC.

This clonotype has at least ten counts. V is TRBV7-6 and J is TRBJ2-3; 7 bases map to TRBD2. V trimming: 3 bases; J trimming: 2 bases; junction bases outside the gene matches: 17. CDR1 is SGHVS and CDR2 is FNYEAQ in the germline V gene. This CDR3 has 19 residues. CDR3 region: CASSFLGRANLHVTDTQYF. The CDR3 DNA is TGTGCCAGCAGCTTTTTAGGGAGGGCCAACCTTCACGTCACAGATACGCAGTATTTT. Based on the CDR3 plus reference TRBV7-6 and TRBJ2-3, the full variable domain is GAGVSQSPRYKVTKRGQDVALRCDPISGHVSLYWYRQALGQGPEFLTYFNYEAQQDKSGLPNDRFSAERPEGSISTLTIQRTEQRDSAMYRCASSFLGRANLHVTDTQYFGPGTRLTVL.

This sequence joins TRBV13 and TRBJ1-4; 8 nucleotides match TRBD1. The CDR3 is 16 amino acids. The V gene end was trimmed by 5 bases and the J gene end by 5 bases; junction bases not matched to a gene: 10. Per the germline V gene, CDR1 is PRHDT and CDR2 is FYEKMQ (reference sequence). CDR3 residues: CASSLGSGQENEKLFF. CDR3 DNA: TGTGCCAGCAGCCTCGGGTCGGGACAGGAAAATGAAAAACTGTTTTTT.

The V call is TRBV28, the J call TRBJ1-2, with D unresolved. The CDR3 runs 13 residues. Germline V gene sequence: CDR1 MDHEN, CDR2 SYDVKM. Between the trimmed V and J ends, which lost 8 bases and 0 bases, there was a span of 10 bases. The CDR3 region is CASYRPANYGYTF. For the CDR3, the DNA is TGTGCCAGCTATAGGCCGGCTAACTATGGCTACACCTTC.

This clonotype was counted many times. This sequence joins TRBV28 and TRBJ2-3, with 11 bases aligning to TRBD1. Germline V gene data show CDR1 as MDHEN and CDR2 as SYDVKM. The CDR3 contains 15 residues. Unmatched junction bases numbered 7, after V lost 5 bases and J lost 6 bases. The CDR3 DNA follows: TGTGCCAGCAGTCCCTGGGACAGGGGGACCGATACGCAGTATTTT. Its translation: CASSPWDRGTDTQYF.

V is TRBV28 and J is TRBJ2-1; no clear D. CDR1 and CDR2 (germline): MDHEN, SYDVKM. V gave up 5 bases and J gave up 0 bases, with 20 bases separating them. This CDR3 is 18 amino acids long. The CDR3 loop is CASSKDKTLQSSYNEQFF. As DNA, the CDR3 is TGTGCCAGCAGTAAAGACAAAACCCTGCAAAGCTCCTACAATGAGCAGTTCTTC.

The rearrangement links TRBV9 to TRBJ2-1; D is ambiguous. Trimming shortened V by 3 bases and J by 7 bases, and 14 bases separated the two germline ends. Germline CDR1 reads SGDLS; CDR2 reads YYNGEE. There are 14 residues in the CDR3. CDR3 loop: CASSEGRYNNEQFF. CDR3 sequence (DNA): TGTGCCAGCAGCGAAGGACGATACAATAATGAGCAGTTCTTC.

This clonotype has more than one count but fewer than ten. The gene calls are TRBV6-5 and TRBJ1-5; 9 bases line up with TRBD1. Losses at the gene ends were 8 bases for V and 7 bases for J; bases not matched to a gene: 6. CDR1 and CDR2 (germline): MNHEY, SVGAGI. The length of the CDR3 is 13 residues. The CDR3 sequence: CASSGQGSQPQHF. CDR3 coding DNA: TGTGCCAGCTCGGGACAGGGTTCGCAGCCCCAGCATTTT.

This sequence joins TRBV10-2 and TRBJ2-7; D unclear. The CDR3 covers 13 residues. Germline loops: CDR1 WSHSY, CDR2 SAAADI. Trimming cost V 5 bases and J 3 bases, with 11 bases left between them. This chain's CDR3 is CASSSLENYEQYF. Here the CDR3 DNA reads TGCGCCAGCAGTAGTCTGGAAAACTACGAGCAGTACTTC.

Comments on this clonotype: A much larger clone lies one base from this, so it may be a read error. The chain uses TRBV11-2 and TRBJ2-6, with D unclear. The germline CDR1 and CDR2 sequences are SGHAT and FQNNGV. The CDR3 runs 14 residues. CDR3 amino acids: CACSRISGANVLTF. In nucleotides, the CDR3 is TGTGCCTGCAGTAGAATCTCTGGGGCCAACGTCCTGACTTTC.

As concerns this clonotype: This may stem from a read error, because a much larger clone lies one nucleotide away. V and J are TRBV9 and TRBJ1-1, with no clear D. The CDR3 runs to 12 residues. The V and J ends lost 3 bases and 5 bases respectively, with 8 bases between them. Per the germline V gene, CDR1 is SGDLS and CDR2 is YYNGEE. DNA for the CDR3: TGTGCCAGCAGCGCCGAGTGGACTGAAGCTTTCTTT. The encoded protein is CASSAEWTEAFF.

This chain joins TRBV14 and TRBJ2-7; 9 bases match TRBD2. This CDR3 comprises 14 residues. Looked up from germline, CDR1 is SGHDN and CDR2 is FVKESK. V lost 0 bases to trimming and J lost 7 bases; unmatched junction nucleotides: 4. CDR3: CASSQETSGLEQYF. CDR3 DNA: TGTGCCAGCAGCCAAGAGACTAGCGGATTGGAGCAGTACTTC.

This clonotype has ten or more counts. The chain joins TRBV21-1 to TRBJ1-5; the table's TRBD1 call for D was not verified on the DNA. TRBV21-1 is described as a pseudogene. CDR3 length equals 17 residues. The DNA of the CDR3 is TGTGCCAGCAGCTCGCACCTTGAGGGGGGGTGTAATCAGCCCCAGCATTTT. Its protein is CASSSHLEGGCNQPQHF.

The rearrangement links TRBV12-3 or TRBV12-4 to TRBJ2-7; no definite D call. The CDR3 is 13 amino acids. V was shortened by 4 bases and J by 0 bases, with 7 bases between the two germline ends. DNA for the CDR3: TGTGCCAGCAGTTCCGCCCGCTCCTACGAGCAGTACTTC. Its translation is CASSSARSYEQYF.

This clonotype was counted only a few times. The rearrangement joins TRBV7-8 to TRBJ2-5, with D unresolved. This CDR3 is built from 12 residues. V was cut by 5 bases and J by 5 bases, with 9 bases left in between. The germline CDR1 and CDR2 sequences are SGHVS and FQNEAQ. The CDR3 coding sequence is TGTGCCAGCAGCCTGAGCGCGGAGACCCAGTACTTC. Translation gives CASSLSAETQYF.

There are many counts of this clonotype. This chain joins TRBV7-9 and TRBJ1-3; D ambiguous. In germline, CDR1 is SEHNR, CDR2 FQNEAQ (reference sequence). The V gene lost 0 bases and the J gene lost 4 bases, with 1 base spanning the gap. The CDR3 is 12 residues long. CDR3 sequence (DNA): TGTGCCAGCAGCTTAGCCGGAAACACCATATATTTT. Protein product: CASSLAGNTIYF.

This clonotype was found a few times. V and J are TRBV12-3 or TRBV12-4 and TRBJ2-7; D may correspond to TRBD1 or TRBD2 (5 bases each). Trimming left V 3 bases short and J 5 bases short, with 17 bases between. This CDR3 has 15 amino acids. CDR3 sequence reads: CASSLYRSRGDEQYF. CDR3 bases: TGTGCCAGCAGTTTGTATCGCAGCCGAGGGGACGAGCAGTACTTC.

On this clonotype: This sequence may be a read error, since a much larger clone differs from it by one base. No conserved phenylalanine or tryptophan is present at the end of the CDR3, so a read error is the likely explanation. The chain combines TRBV10-3 with TRBJ2-5; D is unclear. This CDR3 spans 14 amino acids. V was trimmed by 4 bases and J by 2 bases, leaving 11 bases between them. Germline CDR1 ENHRY, CDR2 SYGVKD. The CDR3 region has the DNA TGTGCCATCAGTGGTGTATCCGTTCAAGAGACCCAGTACATC. This encodes CAISGVSVQETQYI.

This clonotype was counted ten times or more. The V gene is TRBV14, the J gene TRBJ2-5; D unclear. Germline lookup yields CDR1 SGHDN and CDR2 FVKESK. Between the trimmed V and J ends, which lost 2 bases and 1 base, there was a span of 5 bases. The CDR3 has 13 amino acids. This chain's CDR3 is CASSQWIQETQYF. For the CDR3, the DNA is TGTGCCAGCAGCCAATGGATCCAAGAGACCCAGTACTTC.

V usage is TRBV4-1 and J usage is TRBJ2-3, with D unresolved. V was trimmed by 3 bases and J by 2 bases, leaving 12 bases between them. The germline CDR1 and CDR2 sequences are MGHRA and YSYEKL. This CDR3 has 15 amino acids. The CDR3 is CASSQLDLFTDTQYF. The CDR3 region has the DNA TGCGCCAGCAGCCAGCTCGACTTGTTCACAGATACGCAGTATTTT.

This clonotype was recorded at least ten times. The chain uses TRBV29-1 and TRBJ2-2; D call uncertain. Germline V gene data show CDR1 as SQVTM and CDR2 as ANQGSEA. This CDR3 contains 12 residues. Trimming removed 0 bases at V and 5 bases at J, with 4 bases between. CDR3 sequence reads: CSVEEWTGELFF. The CDR3 nucleotides are TGCAGCGTTGAAGAGTGGACCGGGGAGCTGTTTTTT.

On this clonotype itself: A read error may be the cause here, since a much bigger clone is one base away. Without the conserved terminal phenylalanine or tryptophan, this CDR3 likely stems from a read error. V is TRBV5-1 and J is TRBJ2-5, with a possible D match to TRBD2 (5 bases). CDR1 SGHRS and CDR2 YFSETQ come from the germline V gene. The V end was cut by 4 bases, the J end by 5 bases, with 12 bases between. The CDR3 runs 13 residues. The DNA of the CDR3 is TGCGCCAGCAGCGGCGACGCGGGCGAGACCCAGTACTCC. Its translation is CASSGDAGETQYS.

With regard to this clonotype: A read error may produce the germline difference seen at one junction end. The chain uses TRBV19 and TRBJ2-5, with 7 bases that match TRBD2. The CDR3 is 15 amino acids. In germline, CDR1 is LNHDA, CDR2 SQIVND (reference sequence). The CDR3 loop reads CAGSIALAAQETQYF. The CDR3 nucleotides are TGTGCCGGTAGTATAGCGCTAGCGGCACAAGAGACCCAGTACTTC.

V is TRBV4-1 and J is TRBJ2-1; no reliable D call. The V end lost 1 base, the J end lost 8 bases, and 15 bases lay between the germline ends. CDR3 length equals 15 residues. The germline V gene encodes CDR1 MGHRA and CDR2 YSYEKL. The CDR3 reads CASSQVEVGFDEQFF. As DNA, the CDR3 is TGCGCCAGCAGCCAAGTCGAGGTAGGCTTCGATGAGCAGTTCTTC.

The chain couples TRBV3-1 to TRBJ2-7; TRBD2 might be the D (5 bases). This CDR3 has 13 amino acids. Germline-derived CDR1 and CDR2 are LGHDT and YNNKEL (reference sequence). V shed 1 base and J shed 7 bases, with 11 bases lying between them. This CDR3 is CASSQGGYLEQYF. The CDR3 DNA is TGTGCCAGCAGCCAAGGCGGGTACCTTGAGCAGTACTTC.

The J gene is TRBJ2-3, the V gene TRBV2, with 10 positions matching TRBD2. Germline V gives CDR1 SNHLY, CDR2 FYNNEI. The V and J ends lost 6 bases and 0 bases, in that order; junction bases with no gene match: 15. CDR3 length equals 19 residues. CDR3 residues: CASREKTSGISASTDTQYF. The CDR3 DNA is TGTGCCAGCAGGGAGAAAACTAGCGGGATCAGTGCTAGCACAGATACGCAGTATTTT.

A few counts support this clonotype. This chain joins TRBV7-8 and TRBJ2-5, with D maybe TRBD1 (5 bases). The germline CDR1 and CDR2 sequences are SGHVS and FQNEAQ. There are 15 residues in the CDR3. Trimming pared 1 base from V and 0 bases from J, leaving 9 bases between. CDR3 nucleotide sequence: TGTGCCAGCAGCTTAGTTCGCAGGGACCAAGAGACCCAGTACTTC. It codes for CASSLVRRDQETQYF. The whole variable domain, remainder taken from reference TRBV7-8 and TRBJ2-5, is GAGVSQSPRYKVAKRGQDVALRCDPISGHVSLFWYQQALGQGPEFLTYFQNEAQLDKSGLPSDRFFAERPEGSVSTLKIQRTQQEDSAVYLCASSLVRRDQETQYFGPGTRLLVL.